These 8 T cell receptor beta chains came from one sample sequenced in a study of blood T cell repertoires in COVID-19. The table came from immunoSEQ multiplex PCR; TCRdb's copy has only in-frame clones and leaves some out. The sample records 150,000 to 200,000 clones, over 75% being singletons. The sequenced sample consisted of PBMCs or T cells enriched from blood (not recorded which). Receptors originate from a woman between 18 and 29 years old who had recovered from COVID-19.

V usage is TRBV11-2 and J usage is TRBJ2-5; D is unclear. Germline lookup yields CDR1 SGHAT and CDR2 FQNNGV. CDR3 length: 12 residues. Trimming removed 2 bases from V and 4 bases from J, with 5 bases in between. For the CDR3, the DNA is TGTGCCAGCAGCTTATCCAGAGAGACCCAGTACTTC. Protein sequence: CASSLSRETQYF.

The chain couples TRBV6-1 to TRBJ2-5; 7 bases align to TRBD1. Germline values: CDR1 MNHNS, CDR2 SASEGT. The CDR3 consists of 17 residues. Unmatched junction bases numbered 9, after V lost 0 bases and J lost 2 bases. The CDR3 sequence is CASSEAPRGILQETQYF. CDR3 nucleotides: TGTGCCAGCAGTGAAGCCCCCAGGGGGATATTACAAGAGACCCAGTACTTC.

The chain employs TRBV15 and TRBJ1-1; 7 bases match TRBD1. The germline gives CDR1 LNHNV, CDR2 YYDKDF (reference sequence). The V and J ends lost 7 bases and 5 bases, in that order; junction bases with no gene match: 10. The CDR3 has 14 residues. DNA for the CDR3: TGTGCCACCACGGGACAGCGGTGGGAGACTGAAGCTTTCTTT. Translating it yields CATTGQRWETEAFF.

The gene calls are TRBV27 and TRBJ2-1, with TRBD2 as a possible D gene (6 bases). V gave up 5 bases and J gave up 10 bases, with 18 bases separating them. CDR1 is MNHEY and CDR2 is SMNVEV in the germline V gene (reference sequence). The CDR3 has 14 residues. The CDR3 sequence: CASSPRGLTHEQFF. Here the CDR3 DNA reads TGTGCCAGCAGTCCCCGGGGACTCACCCACGAGCAGTTCTTC.

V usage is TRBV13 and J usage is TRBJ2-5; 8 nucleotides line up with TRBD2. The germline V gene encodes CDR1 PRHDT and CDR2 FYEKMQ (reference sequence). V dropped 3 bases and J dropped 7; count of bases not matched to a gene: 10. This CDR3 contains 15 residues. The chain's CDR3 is CASSFGTRGFGTQYF. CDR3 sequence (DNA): TGTGCCAGCAGCTTTGGGACTAGAGGTTTTGGGACCCAGTACTTC.

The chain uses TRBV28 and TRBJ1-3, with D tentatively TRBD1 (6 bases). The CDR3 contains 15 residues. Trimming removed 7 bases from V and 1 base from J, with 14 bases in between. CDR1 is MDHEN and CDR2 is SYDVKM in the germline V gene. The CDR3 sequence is CASTRTVTSGNTIYF. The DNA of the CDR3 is TGTGCCAGCACCCGGACAGTTACGTCTGGAAACACCATATATTTT.

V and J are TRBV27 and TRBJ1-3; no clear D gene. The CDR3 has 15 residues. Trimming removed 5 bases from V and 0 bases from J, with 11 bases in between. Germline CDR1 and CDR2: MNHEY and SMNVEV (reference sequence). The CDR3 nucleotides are TGTGCCAGCAGTCTCAACATACGCTCTGGAAACACCATATATTTT. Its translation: CASSLNIRSGNTIYF.

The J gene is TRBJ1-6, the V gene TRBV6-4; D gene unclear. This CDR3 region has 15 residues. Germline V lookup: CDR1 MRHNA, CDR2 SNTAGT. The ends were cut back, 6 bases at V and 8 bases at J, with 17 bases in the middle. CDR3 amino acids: CASSTSGNLDSPLHF. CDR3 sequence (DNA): TGTGCCAGCAGCACCTCGGGGAACCTGGATTCACCCCTCCACTTT.